This T cell receptor (beta chain) was obtained from a study of blood T cell repertoires in COVID-19. The participants were between roughly 18 and 90 years old and came from some 23 US areas. Symptom resolution, clearance, or two negative PCRs marked donors in Cohort 3 as recovered. CDR1 is LGHNA, CDR2 YNFKEQ, per germline. The length of the CDR3 is 16 residues. V lost 1 base and J lost 5; bases outside the gene matches: 6. Only in-frame clones appear in the TCRdb table, and some are missing; sequencing was by immunoSEQ multiplex PCR. The table shows some 200,000 clones, with around 90% occurring only once.

This receptor was identified in a woman under 40 who had recovered from COVID-19. The rearrangement uses TRBV4-2 and TRBJ2-3; 10 bases fit TRBD2. Sequencing was carried out using PBMCs or T cells enriched from blood (not recorded which). The CDR3 is CASSQVAAGGQDTQYF. Written as DNA, the CDR3 is TGTGCCAGCAGCCAAGTTGCAGCGGGGGGGCAAGATACGCAGTATTTT.